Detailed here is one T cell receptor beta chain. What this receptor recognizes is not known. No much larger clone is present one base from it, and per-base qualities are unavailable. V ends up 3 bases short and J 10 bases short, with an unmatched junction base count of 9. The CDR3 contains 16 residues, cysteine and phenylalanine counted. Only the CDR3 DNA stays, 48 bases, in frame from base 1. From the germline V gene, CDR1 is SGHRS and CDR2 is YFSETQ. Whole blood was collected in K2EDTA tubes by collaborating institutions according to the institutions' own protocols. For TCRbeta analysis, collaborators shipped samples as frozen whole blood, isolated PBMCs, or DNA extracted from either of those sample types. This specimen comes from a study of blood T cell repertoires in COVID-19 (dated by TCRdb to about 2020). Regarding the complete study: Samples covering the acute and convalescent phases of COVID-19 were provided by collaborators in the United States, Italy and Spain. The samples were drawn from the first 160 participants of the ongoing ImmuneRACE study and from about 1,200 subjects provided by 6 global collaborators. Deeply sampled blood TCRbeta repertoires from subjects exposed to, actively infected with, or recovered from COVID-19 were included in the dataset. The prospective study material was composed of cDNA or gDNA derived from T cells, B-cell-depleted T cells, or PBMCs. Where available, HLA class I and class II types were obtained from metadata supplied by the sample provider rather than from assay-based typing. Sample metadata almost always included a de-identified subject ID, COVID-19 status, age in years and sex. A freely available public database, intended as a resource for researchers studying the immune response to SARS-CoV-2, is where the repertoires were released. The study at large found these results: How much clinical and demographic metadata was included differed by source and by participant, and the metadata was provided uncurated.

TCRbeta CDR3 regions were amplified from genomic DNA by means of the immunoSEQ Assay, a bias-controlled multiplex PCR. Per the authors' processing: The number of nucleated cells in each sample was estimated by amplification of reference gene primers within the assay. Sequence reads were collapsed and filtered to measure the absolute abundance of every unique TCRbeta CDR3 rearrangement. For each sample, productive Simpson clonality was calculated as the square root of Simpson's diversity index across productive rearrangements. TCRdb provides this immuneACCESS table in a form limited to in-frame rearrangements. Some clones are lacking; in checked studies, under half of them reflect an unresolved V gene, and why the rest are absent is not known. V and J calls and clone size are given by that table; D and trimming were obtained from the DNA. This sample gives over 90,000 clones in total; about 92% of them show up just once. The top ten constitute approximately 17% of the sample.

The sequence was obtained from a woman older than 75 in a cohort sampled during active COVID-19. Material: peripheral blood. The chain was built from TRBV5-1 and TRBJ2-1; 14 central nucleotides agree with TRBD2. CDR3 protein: CASSSRLAGGSGEQFF. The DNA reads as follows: TGCGCCAGCAGCTCTAGACTAGCGGGAGGGTCAGGGGAGCAGTTCTTC.